The 28 T cell receptor beta chains in this list originate from one sample, sequenced in a study of T cells in women clearing cervical HPV infection. Sequencing was performed with immunoSEQ multiplex PCR; in TCRdb, only in-frame clones are kept and a portion is missing. The repertoire table contains roughly 20,000 clones. The sequencing input was blood buffy coat. The receptor source for this set is a woman between 18 and 75 years old with a cervical HPV16 infection that either progressed to CIN3+ or cleared (not recorded which).

For this clone: The sequence runs out 3 residues before the end of the CDR3; the remainder is reconstructed from the germline J gene. V usage is TRBV6-2 or TRBV6-3 and J usage is TRBJ1-5, with a possible D match to TRBD1 (5 bases). Germline assignment: CDR1 MNHEY and CDR2 SVGEGT. The V and J ends lost 2 bases and 2 bases respectively, with 13 bases between them. There are 16 residues in the CDR3. The CDR3 bases that were read are TGTGCCAGCAGTTACGCCGGGGACTGGGGCAATCAGCCC. Amino acids: CASSYAGDWGNQP. The entire CDR3 protein is CASSYAGDWGNQPQHF.

In regard to this clone: The read stops 3 residues short of the end of the CDR3; the missing end is completed from the germline J gene. The chain has TRBV25-1 and TRBJ1-2; maybe TRBD1 (5 bases). The germline gives CDR1 MGHDK, CDR2 SYGVNS. With 2 bases removed from V and 5 bases from J, the gap between germline ends came to 9 bases. The CDR3 sequence is 13 residues long. CDR3 bases read: TGTGCCAGCAGTGAAGGCGGGGGATATGGC. It is translated as CASSEGGGYG. The full-length CDR3 reads as CASSEGGGYGYTF.

Worth noting for this clone: The CDR3 end is not reached by the read, which stops 3 residues before it; the germline J gene fills it in. This rearrangement joins TRBV3-1 (or the pseudogene TRBV3-2) to TRBJ2-1; maybe TRBD2 (6 bases). CDR1 is LGHDT, CDR2 YNNKEL, per germline (reference sequence). The CDR3 spans 14 residues. Trimming cost V 4 bases and J 6 bases, with 13 bases left between them. The CDR3 DNA, read in part, is TGTGCCAGCAGCCCTCTGACTAGTCCCAATGAG. Its protein product is CASSPLTSPNE. The complete CDR3 sequence is CASSPLTSPNEQFF.

About this clone itself: The missing CDR3 end, 3 residues past where the read stops, is filled in from the germline J gene. The chain employs TRBV7-3 and TRBJ2-3; 7 nucleotides line up with TRBD2. The junction had 5 bases not matched to a gene; V was cut back by 1 base and J by 1 base. The length of the CDR3 is 16 residues. Germline loops: CDR1 SGHTA, CDR2 FQGTGA. Incomplete CDR3 DNA: TGTGCCAGCAGCTTAAACCCTCGGGGGGGCACAGATACG. It is translated as CASSLNPRGGTDT. The entire CDR3 reads CASSLNPRGGTDTQYF.

About this clone: The CDR3 end is not reached by the read, which stops 3 residues before it; the germline J gene fills it in. This chain uses TRBV5-1 with TRBJ2-1; 10 positions match TRBD1. Germline V gene sequence: CDR1 SGHRS, CDR2 YFSETQ. This CDR3 has 18 residues. Germline trimming cut 0 bases from V and 9 bases from J; bases unmatched to any gene: 15. Partial CDR3 DNA: TGCGCCAGCAGCTTGGGGCCGAGAGCCGGGACAGGGGTCAGTGAG. Protein product: CASSLGPRAGTGVSE. The entire CDR3 sequence reads CASSLGPRAGTGVSEQFF.

A note on this clone: The CDR3 end falls 3 residues outside the read, so it is completed with the germline J gene. The genes are TRBV6-2 or TRBV6-3 and TRBJ2-5; D is unresolved. Germline V gene sequence: CDR1 MNHEY, CDR2 SVGEGT. The CDR3 sequence is 14 residues long. V was clipped by 2 bases and J by 5 bases, with 12 bases between them. The CDR3 loop is CASSYRQRGETQYF. The part of the CDR3 DNA that was read is TGTGCCAGCAGTTACCGCCAGCGTGGGGAGACC.

As regards this clone: The CDR3 end is not reached by the read, which stops 3 residues before it; the germline J gene fills it in. This chain uses TRBV5-6 with TRBJ2-5; no reliable D call. Germline V gene sequence: CDR1 SGHDT, CDR2 YYEEEE. Trimming stripped 2 bases from V and 7 bases from J, with 6 bases between. This CDR3 has 11 amino acids. The CDR3 is CASSFRRTQYF. CDR3 DNA (partial): TGTGCCAGCAGCTTTCGTCGGACC.

As to this clone: The read ends 3 residues early relative to the CDR3; the germline J gene fills the gap. This sequence joins TRBV30 and TRBJ2-1; the match to TRBD2 covers 13 bases. CDR3 length: 16 residues. The germline V gene has CDR1 GTSNPN and CDR2 SVGIG (reference sequence). V lost 0 bases, J lost 3 bases, and 2 bases stayed unmatched. CDR3 residues: CAWSVGTSGVYNEQFF. CDR3 DNA (partial): TGTGCCTGGAGTGTAGGGACTAGCGGGGTCTACAATGAG.

In regard to this clone: The missing CDR3 end, 3 residues past where the read stops, is filled in from the germline J gene. V gene TRBV2 combines with J gene TRBJ1-6; 9 nucleotides line up with TRBD1. V gave up 8 bases and J gave up 7 bases; unmatched junction bases: 6. Germline V lookup: CDR1 SNHLY, CDR2 FYNNEI. There are 14 residues in the CDR3. CDR3 loop: CASLQGARNSPLHF. Incomplete CDR3 DNA: TGTGCCAGCCTACAGGGGGCGCGGAATTCACCC.

Worth noting for this clone: The read halts 3 residues ahead of the CDR3 end, with the missing end drawn from the germline J gene. The V call is TRBV10-3, the J call TRBJ1-4; maybe TRBD1 (5 bases). This CDR3 spans 13 amino acids. CDR1 is ENHRY and CDR2 is SYGVKD in the germline V gene. The germline V and J ends were trimmed by 9 bases and 7 bases, with 15 bases remaining between them. CDR3 sequence reads: CAIKKGLGEKLFF. The part of the CDR3 DNA that was read is TGTGCCATAAAAAAGGGACTGGGTGAAAAA.

The CDR3 sequence: CASSLVSSNQPQHF. The DNA read from the CDR3 is TGTGCCAGCAGCTTAGTCAGTTCCAATCAGCCC. This sequence joins TRBV7-2 and TRBJ1-5; D uncertain. The read stops 3 residues short of the end of the CDR3; the missing end is completed from the germline J gene. This CDR3 comprises 14 residues. CDR1 and CDR2 from the germline V gene are SGHTA and FQGNSA. V lost 1 base, J lost 3 bases, and 7 bases lay in between.

Note on this clone: The read falls 3 residues short of the CDR3 end, and the missing part is taken from the germline J gene. The chain is built from TRBV30 and TRBJ2-3, with TRBD2 as a possible D gene (6 bases). The germline CDR1 and CDR2 sequences are GTSNPN and SVGIG (reference sequence). This CDR3 has 13 residues. The V and J ends lost 4 bases and 2 bases respectively, with 10 bases between them. The CDR3 bases that were read are TGTGCCTGGAACCGGGACTCCACAGATACG. Its protein is CAWNRDSTDT. The entire CDR3 sequence reads CAWNRDSTDTQYF.

CDR3 sequence reads: CASSEGGNQPQYF. The covered CDR3 bases are TGTGCCAGCAGTGAAGGGGGCAATCAGCCG. The chain combines TRBV2 with TRBJ2-3; tentative D call: TRBD1 (5 bases). The read gets to within 3 residues of the CDR3 end, and the germline J gene fills in the rest. Germline V gene sequence: CDR1 SNHLY, CDR2 FYNNEI. This CDR3 comprises 13 residues.

As for this clone: The CDR3 is cut off 3 residues early in the read; its end comes from the germline J gene. The rearrangement joins TRBV7-6 to TRBJ1-6; D unclear. V dropped 1 base and J dropped 6 bases, with 7 bases sitting between them. Germline V lookup: CDR1 SGHVS, CDR2 FNYEAQ. This CDR3 is 14 amino acids long. CDR3 sequence: CASSLGAGNSPLHF. The DNA read from the CDR3 is TGTGCCAGCAGCTTAGGTGCGGGTAATTCACCC.

Details on this clone: Read coverage stops 3 residues before the CDR3 terminus; the germline J gene supplies the remainder. V and J are TRBV10-1 and TRBJ2-3; D might be TRBD1 (5 bases). CDR3 length: 13 amino acids. Trimming shortened V by 6 bases and J by 3 bases, and 10 bases separated the two germline ends. Looked up from germline, CDR1 is WNHNN and CDR2 is SYGVQD (reference sequence). CDR3 sequence: CASSCRDTDTQYF. Partial CDR3 DNA: TGCGCCAGCAGCTGCAGGGATACAGATACG.

To note about this clone: The read finishes 3 residues shy of the CDR3 end, and the germline J gene is used to complete it. J is TRBJ2-3 and V is TRBV30, with 9 bases matching TRBD1. This CDR3 region has 15 residues. Germline values: CDR1 GTSNPN, CDR2 SVGIG (reference sequence). V shed 1 base and J 5 bases; nucleotides not matched to a gene: 7. CDR3 in amino acids: CAWSEGQGKGDTQYF. CDR3 DNA, as far as it was read: TGTGCCTGGAGTGAGGGACAGGGAAAGGGAGATACG. The full variable domain, in which reference TRBV30 and TRBJ2-3 provide the parts outside the CDR3, is SQTIHQWPATLVQPVGSPLSLECTVEGTSNPNLYWYRQAAGRGLQLLFYSVGIGQISSEVPQNLSASRPQDRQFILSSKKLLLSDSGFYLCAWSEGQGKGDTQYFGPGTRLTVL.

In regard to this clone: The DNA ends 3 residues before the CDR3 does, and the rest of the CDR3 is filled in from the germline J gene. The rearrangement links TRBV2 to TRBJ2-1; 7 bases agree with TRBD1. CDR1 and CDR2 from the germline V gene are SNHLY and FYNNEI. Trimming cost V 6 bases and J 2 bases; bases outside gene matches: 1. The CDR3 has 13 amino acids. This CDR3 is CASRGQTYNEQFF. CDR3 DNA, as far as it was read: TGTGCCAGCAGGGGACAGACCTACAATGAG.

Concerning this clone: The CDR3 end falls 3 residues outside the read, so it is completed with the germline J gene. The chain is built from TRBV5-1 and TRBJ2-5; the D gene is possibly TRBD2 (6 bases). The CDR3 consists of 15 residues. Germline CDR1 reads SGHRS; CDR2 reads YFSETQ. Incomplete CDR3 DNA: TGCGCCAGCAGCTTGGAGGCGGGGACCACAGATACC. This encodes CASSLEAGTTDT. The complete CDR3 reads CASSLEAGTTDTQYF.

Concerning this clone itself: The read ends 3 residues early relative to the CDR3; the germline J gene fills the gap. The V gene is TRBV28, the J gene TRBJ2-5, with D perhaps matching TRBD2 (6 bases). From germline, CDR1 is MDHEN and CDR2 SYDVKM. CDR3 size: 16 residues. Trimming removed 3 bases from V and 0 bases from J, with 14 bases in between. This chain's CDR3 is CASSFGGVQYQETQYF. CDR3 bases read: TGTGCCAGCAGTTTCGGAGGGGTCCAGTACCAAGAGACC.

Comment on this clone: Coverage ceases 3 residues before the CDR3 finishes, and the germline J gene fills in the end. This chain joins TRBV6-1 and TRBJ2-2, with a possible D match to TRBD2 (6 bases). The length of the CDR3 is 15 residues. The germline gives CDR1 MNHNS, CDR2 SASEGT. Between the trimmed V and J ends, which lost 2 bases and 4 bases, there was a span of 11 bases. The CDR3 protein is CASSESLEGTGELFF. The part of the CDR3 DNA that was read is TGTGCCAGCAGTGAATCGCTGGAGGGCACCGGGGAG.

To note about this clone: The read falls 3 residues short of the CDR3 end, and the missing part is taken from the germline J gene. The gene calls are TRBV20-1 and TRBJ2-2; TRBD2 aligns across 9 bases. CDR3 length: 14 residues. Losses at the gene ends were 1 base for V and 4 bases for J; bases not matched to a gene: 1. Per germline, CDR1 DFQATT and CDR2 SNEGSKA (reference sequence). Incomplete CDR3 DNA: TGCAGTGCTAGAGGTAGCGGGGGCACCGGGGAG. It translates to CSARGSGGTGE. The full CDR3 sequence reads CSARGSGGTGELFF.

Of note for this clone: The read ends 3 residues shy of where the CDR3 ends; the end is completed using the germline J gene. The chain combines TRBV19 with TRBJ1-5, with D maybe TRBD1 (5 bases). The CDR3 covers 13 residues. Trimming stripped 7 bases from V and 6 bases from J, with 13 bases between. The germline gives CDR1 LNHDA, CDR2 SQIVND (reference sequence). The covered CDR3 bases are TGTGCCAGTACCGCGGGGGGTGGTCAGCCC. Translating it yields CASTAGGGQP. In full, the CDR3 is CASTAGGGQPQHF.

About this clone itself: The read ends 3 residues early relative to the CDR3; the germline J gene fills the gap. The chain employs TRBV19 and TRBJ2-3; D may be TRBD1 (6 bases). The CDR3 consists of 15 residues. Germline CDR1 and CDR2: LNHDA and SQIVND (reference sequence). The CDR3 spells CASSIGQVSNQPQYF. Partial CDR3 DNA: TGTGCCAGTAGTATAGGACAGGTTAGCAATCAGCCG.

Of note for this clone: A read error may account for a junction end that differs from germline. The sequence runs out 3 residues before the end of the CDR3; the remainder is reconstructed from the germline J gene. The rearrangement links TRBV30 to TRBJ1-3; D perhaps matches TRBD1 (6 bases). The CDR3 extends over 15 amino acids. Germline CDR1 reads GTSNPN; CDR2 reads SVGIG (reference sequence). The chain's CDR3 is CAWSVRGNPRDTIYF. CDR3 DNA (partial): TGTGCCTGGAGTGTAAGAGGGAATCCCCGGGACACG.

About this clone: The read terminates 3 residues before the CDR3 end, so the remaining end is supplied by the germline J gene. The rearrangement uses TRBV14 and TRBJ2-7, with 13 bases that match TRBD2. The J segment lost 4 bases and the V segment lost 4 bases, leaving 1 base of the junction unmatched. This CDR3 spans 14 amino acids. Germline-derived CDR1 and CDR2 are SGHDN and FVKESK. The CDR3 loop reads CASSRGLAGYEQYF. The covered CDR3 bases are TGTGCCAGCAGCCGGGGACTAGCGGGATACGAG.

Turning to this clone: Coverage ceases 3 residues before the CDR3 finishes, and the germline J gene fills in the end. This rearrangement joins TRBV7-7 to TRBJ1-5; 7 nucleotides match TRBD1. The germline V gene encodes CDR1 SSHAT and CDR2 FNYEAQ (reference sequence). V trimming: 1 base; J trimming: 5 bases; junction bases outside the gene matches: 5. This CDR3 contains 15 residues. CDR3 amino acids: CASSLERDRDQPQHF. The part of the CDR3 DNA that was read is TGTGCCAGCAGCTTAGAGCGGGACAGAGATCAGCCC.

As regards this clone: The read finishes 3 residues shy of the CDR3 end, and the germline J gene is used to complete it. The V and J genes are TRBV29-1 and TRBJ1-5; D is ambiguous. With 3 bases removed from V and 2 bases from J, the gap between germline ends came to 5 bases. Germline V gene lookup returns CDR1 SQVTM and CDR2 ANQGSEA. The CDR3 has 12 residues. The CDR3 bases that were read are TGCAGCGTTGAGAGGGGCAATCAGCCC. The encoded protein is CSVERGNQP. The CDR3, in full, reads CSVERGNQPQHF. The entire variable domain, with the rest obtained from reference TRBV29-1 and TRBJ1-5, is as follows: SAVISQKPSRDICQRGTSLTIQCQVDSQVTMMFWYRQQPGQSLTLIATANQGSEATYESGFVIDKFPISRPNLTFSTLTVSNMSPEDSSIYLCSVERGNQPQHFGDGTRLSIL.

The CDR3 sequence is CSARLQQGPYTF. The CDR3 DNA, read in part, is TGCAGTGCTCGACTCCAACAGGGCCCC. V usage is TRBV20-1 and J usage is TRBJ1-2; D might be TRBD1 (6 bases). The CDR3 end falls 3 residues outside the read, so it is completed with the germline J gene. The germline V gene has CDR1 DFQATT and CDR2 SNEGSKA (reference sequence). The CDR3 runs to 12 residues.